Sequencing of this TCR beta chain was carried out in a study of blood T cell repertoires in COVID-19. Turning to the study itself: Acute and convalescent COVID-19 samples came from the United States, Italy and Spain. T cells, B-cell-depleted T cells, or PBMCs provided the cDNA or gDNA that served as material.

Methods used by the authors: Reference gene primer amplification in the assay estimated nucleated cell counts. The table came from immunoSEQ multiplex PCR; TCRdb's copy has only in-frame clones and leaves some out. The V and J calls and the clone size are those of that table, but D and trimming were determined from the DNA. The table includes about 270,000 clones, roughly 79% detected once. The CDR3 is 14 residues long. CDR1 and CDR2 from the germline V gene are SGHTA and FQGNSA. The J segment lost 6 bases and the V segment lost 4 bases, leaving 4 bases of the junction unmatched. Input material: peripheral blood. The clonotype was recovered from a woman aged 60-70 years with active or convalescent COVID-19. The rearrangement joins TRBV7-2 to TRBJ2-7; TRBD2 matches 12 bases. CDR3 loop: CASSSTSGGIEQYF. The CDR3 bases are TGTGCCAGCAGCTCGACTAGCGGGGGTATCGAGCAGTACTTC.